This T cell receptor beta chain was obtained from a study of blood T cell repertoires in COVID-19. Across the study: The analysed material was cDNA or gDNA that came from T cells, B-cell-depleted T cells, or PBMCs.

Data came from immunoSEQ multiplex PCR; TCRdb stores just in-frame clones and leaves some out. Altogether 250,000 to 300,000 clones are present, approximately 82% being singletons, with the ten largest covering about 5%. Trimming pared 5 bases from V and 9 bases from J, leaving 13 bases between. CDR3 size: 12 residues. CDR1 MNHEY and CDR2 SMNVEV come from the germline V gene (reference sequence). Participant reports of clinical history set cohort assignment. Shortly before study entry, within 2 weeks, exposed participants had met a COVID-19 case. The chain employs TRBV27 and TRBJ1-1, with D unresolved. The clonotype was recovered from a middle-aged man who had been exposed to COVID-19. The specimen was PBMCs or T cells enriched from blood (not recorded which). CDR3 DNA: TGTGCCAGCAGTCCGAACGGTTATCAAGCTTTCTTT. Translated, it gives CASSPNGYQAFF.